This TCR beta chain was recorded in a study of shared clonotypes between healthy human individuals. Study results and limitations: What limited the represented genetic and exposure-history diversity was the small number of donors.

The assay was run at deep level. Assay used: immunoSEQ multiplex PCR; TCRdb lists only in-frame clones, some missing. Of hundreds of thousands of clones in the sample, less than 85% were seen once. Trimming pared 9 bases from V and 5 bases from J, leaving 16 bases between. Germline CDR1 is LNHDA and CDR2 is SQIVND (reference sequence). This CDR3 has 14 amino acids. To note about this clone: Its specificity is unknown.

The TCR comes from a woman in her twenties or thirties in good health. Material: memory CD4+ T cells sorted from blood. Subset denoted: CD45RA-negative fraction. This chain connects TRBV19 to TRBJ2-2, with a weak D call TRBD1 (6 bases). Here the CDR3 reads CASTQGWGTGELFF. CDR3 sequence (DNA): TGTGCCAGCACACAGGGTTGGGGGACCGGGGAGCTGTTTTTT. Full variable domain (outside the CDR3, taken from reference TRBV19 and TRBJ2-2): DGGITQSPKYLFRKEGQNVTLSCEQNLNHDAMYWYRQDPGQGLRLIYYSQIVNDFQKGDIAEGYSVSREKKESFPLTVTSAQKNPTAFYLCASTQGWGTGELFFGEGSRLTVL.